Listed below are T cell receptor beta chains from one sample, sequenced in a study of CXCR4 blockade with PD-1 therapy in pancreatic cancer. The table came from immunoSEQ multiplex PCR; TCRdb's copy has only in-frame clones and leaves some out. The sample lists 15,000 to 20,000 clones, around three quarters occurring once. The specimen was tumor tissue. These receptors originate from a human donor with pancreatic ductal adenocarcinoma. The CDR3 runs from the conserved cysteine through the conserved F or W. The D gene is left open where the match is weak. Clone size is not always given. Where it is, it says once, few, many or a class for expanded clones.

size | J | D | V | CDR3 | DNA
NA | TRBJ1-4 | NA | TRBV9 | CASSARVSTNEKLFF | TGTGCCAGCAGCGCCCGGGTCTCAACTAATGAAAAACTGTTTTTT
few | TRBJ2-7 | TRBD2 | TRBV15 | CATSRGSAGAYEQYF | TGTGCCACCAGCAGAGGATCCGCGGGAGCCTACGAGCAGTACTTC
NA | TRBJ2-4 | TRBD2 | TRBV7-7 | CASSLKTPGGGNIQYF | TGTGCCAGCAGCTTGAAGACCCCTGGGGGGGGAAACATTCAGTACTTC
NA | TRBJ2-1 | NA | TRBV9 | CASSPHSREGKQFF | TGTGCCAGCAGCCCCCATAGTAGAGAAGGGAAGCAGTTCTTC
NA | TRBJ1-4 | NA | TRBV19 | CASSIEGATNEKLFF | TGTGCCAGTAGTATAGAGGGTGCAACTAATGAAAAACTGTTTTTT
few | TRBJ1-2 | NA | TRBV30 | CAWTVHRIGYGYTF | TGTGCCTGGACTGTACACAGGATCGGCTATGGCTACACCTTC
NA | TRBJ1-4 | NA | TRBV28 | CASSLLGGTTLRGLFF | TGTGCCAGCAGTTTATTGGGCGGGACGACACTCCGGGGGCTGTTTTTT
NA | TRBJ2-7 | NA | TRBV15 | CATSRDAGRRSSYEQYF | TGTGCCACCAGCAGAGATGCGGGGCGAAGGAGCTCCTACGAGCAGTACTTC
once | TRBJ2-2 | NA | TRBV25-1 | CASSEGARAGELFF | TGTGCCAGCAGTGAGGGGGCGAGGGCCGGGGAGCTGTTTTTT
many | TRBJ2-7 | NA | TRBV9 | CASSSEQVTYEQYF | TGTGCCAGCAGCTCAGAGCAGGTGACCTACGAGCAGTACTTC
NA | TRBJ1-2 | TRBD1 | TRBV25-1 | CASRRDRAYGYTF | TGTGCCAGCAGGAGAGACAGGGCCTATGGCTACACCTTC
NA | TRBJ2-7 | NA | TRBV18 | CASSPSQVARGEQYF | TGTGCCAGCTCACCAAGCCAGGTCGCCAGGGGCGAGCAGTACTTC
NA | TRBJ1-3 | NA | TRBV28 | CASTIGGSGNTIYF | TGTGCCAGCACCATAGGAGGTTCTGGAAACACCATATATTTT
once | TRBJ2-1 | NA | TRBV14 | CASSPQVDGEQFF | TGTGCCAGCAGCCCACAGGTTGACGGTGAGCAGTTCTTC
NA | TRBJ2-1 | NA | TRBV19 | CASTLSWGNEQFF | TGTGCCAGTACTCTAAGTTGGGGGAATGAGCAGTTCTTC
few | TRBJ2-1 | NA | TRBV23-1 | CASSQEAARAEQFF | TGCGCCAGCAGCCAAGAAGCAGCCCGGGCTGAGCAGTTCTTC
medium-sized | TRBJ2-1 | TRBD2 | TRBV11-3 | CASSLDGGFYEQFF | TGTGCCAGCAGCTTGGACGGGGGGTTTTATGAGCAGTTCTTC
NA | TRBJ2-1 | TRBD1 | TRBV7-4 | CASSDWDRGSNEQFF | TGTGCCAGCAGTGACTGGGACAGGGGATCCAATGAGCAGTTCTTC
few | TRBJ2-3 | TRBD2 | TRBV28 | CASTEAGATTDTQYF | TGTGCCAGCACTGAAGCGGGAGCGACCACAGATACGCAGTATTTT
NA | TRBJ2-5 | NA | TRBV29-1 | CSVQTTQETQYF | TGCAGCGTTCAGACTACACAAGAGACCCAGTACTTC
NA | TRBJ1-1 | NA | TRBV9 | CASSSQLNTEAFF | TGTGCCTCCTCATCGCAGCTGAACACTGAAGCTTTCTTT
NA | TRBJ2-2 | NA | TRBV19 | CASSGHKRLDLFRTGELFF | TGTGCCAGTAGTGGCCACAAGCGGCTCGACTTGTTTAGGACCGGGGAGCTGTTTTTT
NA | TRBJ1-4 | NA | TRBV28 | CASSLVAGSEKLFF | TGTGCCAGCAGTTTGGTTGCCGGTTCTGAAAAACTGTTTTTT
NA | TRBJ2-1 | TRBD1 | TRBV18 | CASVSLQGASVNEQFF | TGTGCCAGCGTATCCTTACAGGGGGCAAGTGTTAATGAGCAGTTCTTC
NA | TRBJ1-5 | NA | TRBV28 | CASSPQNQPQHF | TGTGCCAGCAGCCCACAGAATCAGCCCCAGCATTTT
NA | TRBJ1-5 | NA | TRBV18 | CASSPTTGSSGPQHF | TGTGCCAGCTCACCGACGACAGGATCGTCGGGGCCCCAGCATTTT
NA | TRBJ1-4 | TRBD1 | TRBV10-3 | CAISESKGQTKLFF | TGTGCCATCAGTGAGTCGAAGGGACAGACTAAACTGTTTTTT
few | TRBJ1-5 | NA | TRBV28 | CASSLGGRGPQHF | TGTGCCAGCAGTTTGGGGGGCCGGGGGCCCCAGCATTTT
NA | TRBJ2-7 | NA | TRBV5-1 | CASSLDRVMGEQYF | TGCGCCAGCAGCTTGGACAGGGTTATGGGCGAGCAGTACTTC
NA | TRBJ2-1 | TRBD1 | TRBV19 | CASNVPGQGATIF | TGTGCCAGTAACGTACCGGGACAGGGGGCTACGATCTTC
NA | TRBJ1-6 | NA | TRBV30 | CAWTPVRRGGSPLHF | TGTGCCTGGACCCCTGTGAGAAGGGGCGGTTCACCCCTCCACTTT
NA | TRBJ1-5 | NA | TRBV18 | CASSPRGRNQPQHF | TGTGCCAGCTCACCTCGGGGGCGCAATCAGCCCCAGCATTTT
NA | TRBJ2-2 | TRBD1 | TRBV28 | CASTRRTGYQGLIAGELFF | TGTGCCAGCACCCGAAGGACAGGGTACCAAGGTTTAATCGCCGGGGAGCTGTTTTTT
once | TRBJ2-3 | TRBD2 | TRBV2 | CASLRTSETQYF | TGTGCTAGCCTCCGGACTAGCGAGACGCAGTATTTT
NA | TRBJ1-5 | NA | TRBV19 | CASSIVTEAPNQPQHF | TGTGCCAGTAGTATAGTAACCGAGGCCCCTAATCAGCCCCAGCATTTT
NA | TRBJ2-7 | NA | TRBV30 | CAWSLQGTPYEQYF | TGTGCCTGGAGTTTACAGGGCACCCCCTACGAGCAGTACTTC
few | TRBJ1-1 | NA | TRBV30 | CAWSTSGDTEAFF | TGTGCCTGGAGTACCAGTGGGGACACTGAAGCTTTCTTT
NA | TRBJ2-1 | TRBD1 | TRBV18 | CASSPDRVNEQFF | TGTGCCAGCTCACCAGACAGGGTGAATGAGCAGTTCTTC
NA | TRBJ1-1 | NA | TRBV18 | CASSPGANMNTEAFF | TGTGCCAGCTCACCAGGGGCGAATATGAACACTGAAGCTTTCTTT
NA | TRBJ1-1 | NA | TRBV28 | CASCGGGRMNTEAFF | TGTGCCAGCTGCGGCGGGGGGCGAATGAACACTGAAGCTTTCTTT
few | TRBJ1-4 | NA | TRBV11-3 | CASSPARGTEKLFF | TGTGCCAGCAGCCCGGCGCGGGGGACTGAAAAACTGTTTTTT
NA | TRBJ2-3 | NA | TRBV15 | CATSRAYNTDTQYF | TGTGCCACCAGCAGAGCCTACAACACAGATACGCAGTATTTT
once | TRBJ1-1 | NA | TRBV5-1 | CASSPGVRNTEAFF | TGCGCCAGCAGCCCGGGGGTCAGGAACACTGAAGCTTTCTTT
NA | TRBJ2-3 | TRBD2 | TRBV29-1 | CSVSAGGGSGTDTQYF | TGCAGCGTATCCGCGGGCGGCGGGAGTGGCACAGATACGCAGTATTTT
few | TRBJ2-1 | TRBD2 | TRBV9 | CASSDIGAGVRGEQFF | TGTGCCAGCAGTGATATTGGAGCGGGAGTACGTGGTGAGCAGTTCTTC
NA | TRBJ2-1 | TRBD2 | TRBV29-1 | CSVSIGTSGMGRTLNEQFF | TGCAGCGTGAGTATTGGGACTAGCGGGATGGGGAGGACTCTCAATGAGCAGTTCTTC
NA | TRBJ2-1 | NA | TRBV9 | CASSVATSGGYNEQFF | TGTGCCAGCAGCGTAGCTACAAGCGGCGGCTACAATGAGCAGTTCTTC
NA | TRBJ1-1 | TRBD1 | TRBV30 | CAWSPGGAAGTEAFF | TGTGCCTGGAGTCCAGGGGGGGCAGCGGGCACTGAAGCTTTCTTT
NA | TRBJ1-1 | NA | TRBV28 | CASSLTRSNTEAFF | TGTGCCAGCAGTCTTACCAGGAGTAACACTGAAGCTTTCTTT
few | TRBJ1-1 | NA | TRBV6-7 | CASSYSGRGGTEAFF | TGTGCCAGCAGTTACTCCGGCAGGGGAGGCACTGAAGCTTTCTTT
NA | TRBJ1-1 | NA | TRBV29-1 | CSAGTLNTEAFF | TGCAGCGCCGGCACACTTAACACTGAAGCTTTCTTT
NA | TRBJ1-5 | TRBD1 | TRBV15 | CATSRDPGTGFNQPQHF | TGTGCCACCAGCAGAGATCCCGGGACAGGGTTCAATCAGCCCCAGCATTTT
NA | TRBJ2-2 | TRBD1 | TRBV6-8 | CAIRETGTNTGELFF | TGTGCCATCAGGGAGACAGGGACGAACACCGGGGAGCTGTTTTTT
NA | TRBJ1-1 | NA | TRBV28 | CASSGAEPRPMNTEAFF | TGTGCCAGCAGCGGGGCTGAACCACGGCCCATGAACACTGAAGCTTTCTTT
few | TRBJ1-5 | NA | TRBV29-1 | CSVAGDSNQPQHF | TGCAGCGTTGCGGGGGATAGCAATCAGCCCCAGCATTTT
few | TRBJ2-3 | TRBD2 | TRBV2 | CASRGLAGGDHGPDTQYF | TGTGCCAGCAGGGGACTAGCGGGGGGGGACCACGGCCCAGATACGCAGTATTTT
NA | TRBJ2-6 | TRBD1 | TRBV28 | CASRSQGSSGANVLTF | TGTGCCAGCAGGTCACAGGGGTCTTCTGGGGCCAACGTCCTGACTTTC
NA | TRBJ2-3 | NA | TRBV19 | CASSMQGRSATDTQYF | TGTGCCAGTAGTATGCAGGGAAGGTCGGCGACAGATACGCAGTATTTT
NA | TRBJ1-2 | NA | TRBV4-1 | CASSPAGEGGYTF | TGCGCCAGCAGCCCCGCAGGTGAGGGGGGCTACACCTTC